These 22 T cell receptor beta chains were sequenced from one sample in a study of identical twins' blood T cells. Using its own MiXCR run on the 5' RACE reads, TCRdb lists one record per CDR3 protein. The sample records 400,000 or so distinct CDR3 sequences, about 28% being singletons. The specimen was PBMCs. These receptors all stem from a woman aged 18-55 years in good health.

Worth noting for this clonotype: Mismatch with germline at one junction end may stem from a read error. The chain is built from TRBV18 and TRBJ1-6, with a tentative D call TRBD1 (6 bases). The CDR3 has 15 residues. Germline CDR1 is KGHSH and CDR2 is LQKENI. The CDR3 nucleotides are TGTGCCGGCTCGGGGGCAGCCCTAAATAATTCACCCCTCCACTTT. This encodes CAGSGAALNNSPLHF.

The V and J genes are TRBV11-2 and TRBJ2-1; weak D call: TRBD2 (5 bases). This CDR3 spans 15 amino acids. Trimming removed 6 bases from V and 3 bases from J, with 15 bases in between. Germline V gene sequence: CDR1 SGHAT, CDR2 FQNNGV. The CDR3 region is CASSYYGDYYNEQFF. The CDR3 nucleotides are TGTGCCAGCAGTTATTACGGTGACTACTACAATGAGCAGTTCTTC.

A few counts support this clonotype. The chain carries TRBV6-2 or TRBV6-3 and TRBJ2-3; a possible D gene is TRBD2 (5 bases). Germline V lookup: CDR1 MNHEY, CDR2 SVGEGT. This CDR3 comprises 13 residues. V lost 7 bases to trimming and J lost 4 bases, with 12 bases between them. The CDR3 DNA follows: TGTGCCAGCAAAGGAGGAGCGGCAGATACGCAGTATTTT. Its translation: CASKGGAADTQYF.

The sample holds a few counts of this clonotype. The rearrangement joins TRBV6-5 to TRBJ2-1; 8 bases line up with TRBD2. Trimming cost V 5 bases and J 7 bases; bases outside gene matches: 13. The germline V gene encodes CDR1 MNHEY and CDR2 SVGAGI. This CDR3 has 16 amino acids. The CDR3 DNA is TGTGCCAGCAGTAAACTCCCAGCGGGGGTAGAGAATGAGCAGTTCTTC. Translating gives CASSKLPAGVENEQFF.

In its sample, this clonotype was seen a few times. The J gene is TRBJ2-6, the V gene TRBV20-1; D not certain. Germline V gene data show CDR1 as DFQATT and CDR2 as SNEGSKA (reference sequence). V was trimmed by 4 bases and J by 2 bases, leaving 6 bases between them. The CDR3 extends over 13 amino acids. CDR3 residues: CSANYPGANVLTF. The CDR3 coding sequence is TGCAGTGCTAACTACCCTGGGGCCAACGTCCTGACTTTC.

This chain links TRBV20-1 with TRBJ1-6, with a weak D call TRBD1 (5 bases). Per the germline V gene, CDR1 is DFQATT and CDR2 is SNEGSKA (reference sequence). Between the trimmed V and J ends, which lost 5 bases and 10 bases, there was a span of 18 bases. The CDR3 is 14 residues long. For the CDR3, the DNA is TGCAGTGCTTCGGTTGGGCAGGGTTCATCACCCCTCCACTTT. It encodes CSASVGQGSSPLHF.

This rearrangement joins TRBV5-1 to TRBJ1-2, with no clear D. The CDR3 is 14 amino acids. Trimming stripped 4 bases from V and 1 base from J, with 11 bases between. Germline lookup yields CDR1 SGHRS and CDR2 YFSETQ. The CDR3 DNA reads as TGCGCCAGCAGCACAATTCCGAGTAACTATGGCTACACCTTC. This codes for CASSTIPSNYGYTF.

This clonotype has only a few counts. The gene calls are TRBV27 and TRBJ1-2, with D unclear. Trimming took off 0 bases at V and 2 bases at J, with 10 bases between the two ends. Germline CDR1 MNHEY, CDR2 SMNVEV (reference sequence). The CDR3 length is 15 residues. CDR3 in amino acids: CASSLSGITNYGYTF. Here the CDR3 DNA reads TGTGCCAGCAGTTTATCGGGGATTACCAACTATGGCTACACCTTC.

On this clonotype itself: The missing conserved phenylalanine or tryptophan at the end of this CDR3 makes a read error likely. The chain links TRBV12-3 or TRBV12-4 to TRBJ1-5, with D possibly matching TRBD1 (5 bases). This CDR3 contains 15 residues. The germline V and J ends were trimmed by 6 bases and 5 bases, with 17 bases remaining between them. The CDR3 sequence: CASSPFRDRDQPQHV. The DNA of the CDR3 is TGTGCCAGCAGCCCCTTCAGGGACCGGGATCAGCCCCAGCATGTT.

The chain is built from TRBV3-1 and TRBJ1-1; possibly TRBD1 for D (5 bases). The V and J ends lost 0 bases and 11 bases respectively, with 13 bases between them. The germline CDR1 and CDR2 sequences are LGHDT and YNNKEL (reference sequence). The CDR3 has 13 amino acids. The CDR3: CASSQDVGARAFF. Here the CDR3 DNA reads TGTGCCAGCAGCCAAGATGTCGGGGCACGGGCTTTCTTT. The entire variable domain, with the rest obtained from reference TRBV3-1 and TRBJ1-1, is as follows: DTAVSQTPKYLVTQMGNDKSIKCEQNLGHDTMYWYKQDSKKFLKIMFSYNNKELIINETVPNRFSPKSPDKAHLNLHINSLELGDSAVYFCASSQDVGARAFFGQGTRLTVV.

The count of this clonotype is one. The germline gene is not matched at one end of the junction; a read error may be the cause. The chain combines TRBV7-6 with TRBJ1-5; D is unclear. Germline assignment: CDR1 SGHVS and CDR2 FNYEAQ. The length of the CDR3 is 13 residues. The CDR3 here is CANSPTEFQPQHF. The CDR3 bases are TGTGCCAACAGCCCAACAGAGTTTCAGCCCCAGCATTTT. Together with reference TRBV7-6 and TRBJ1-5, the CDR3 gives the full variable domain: GAGVSQSPRYKVTKRGQDVALRCDPISGHVSLYWYRQALGQGPEFLTYFNYEAQQDKSGLPNDRFSAERPEGSISTLTIQRTEQRDSAMYRCANSPTEFQPQHFGDGTRLSIL.

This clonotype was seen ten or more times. The CDR3 sequence is CASSSAGNTEAFF. The CDR3 coding sequence is TGTGCCAGCAGTTCGGCGGGCAACACTGAAGCTTTCTTT. This sequence joins TRBV7-9 and TRBJ1-1; D is ambiguous. There are 13 residues in the CDR3. Germline CDR1 reads SEHNR; CDR2 reads FQNEAQ (reference sequence). Trimming removed 6 bases from V and 2 bases from J, with 10 bases in between.

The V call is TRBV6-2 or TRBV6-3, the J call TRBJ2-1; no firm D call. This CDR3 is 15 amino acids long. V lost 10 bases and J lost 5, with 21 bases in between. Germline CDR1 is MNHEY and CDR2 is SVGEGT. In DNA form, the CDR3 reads TGTGCCACTACCCCTCCGGAGTGGGAAGACAATGAGCAGTTCTTC. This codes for CATTPPEWEDNEQFF.

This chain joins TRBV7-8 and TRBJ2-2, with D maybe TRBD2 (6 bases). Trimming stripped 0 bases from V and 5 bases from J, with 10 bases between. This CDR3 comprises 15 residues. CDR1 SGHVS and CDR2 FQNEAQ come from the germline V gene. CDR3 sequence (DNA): TGTGCCAGCAGCTTAGCGACTAGGCTGACCGGGGAGCTGTTTTTT. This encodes CASSLATRLTGELFF.

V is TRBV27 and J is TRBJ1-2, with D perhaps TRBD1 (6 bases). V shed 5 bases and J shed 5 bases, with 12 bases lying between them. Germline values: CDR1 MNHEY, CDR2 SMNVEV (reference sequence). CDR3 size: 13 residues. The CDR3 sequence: CASSIQGGYGYTF. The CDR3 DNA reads TGTGCCAGCAGTATACAGGGAGGGTATGGCTACACCTTC.

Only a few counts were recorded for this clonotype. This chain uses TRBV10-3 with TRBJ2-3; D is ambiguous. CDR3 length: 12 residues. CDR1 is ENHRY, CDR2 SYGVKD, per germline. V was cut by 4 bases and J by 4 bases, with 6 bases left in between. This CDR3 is CAISAAADTQYF. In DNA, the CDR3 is TGTGCCATCAGTGCTGCGGCAGATACGCAGTATTTT.

The CDR3 DNA follows: TGTGCCAGCTCAGGTTCCCTGACAGGGTTGATATACGAGCAGTACTTC. It specifies CASSGSLTGLIYEQYF. V usage is TRBV18 and J usage is TRBJ2-7; 7 bases fit TRBD1. The germline CDR1 and CDR2 sequences are KGHSH and LQKENI. The CDR3 length is 16 residues. Losses at the gene ends were 5 bases for V and 4 bases for J; bases not matched to a gene: 14.

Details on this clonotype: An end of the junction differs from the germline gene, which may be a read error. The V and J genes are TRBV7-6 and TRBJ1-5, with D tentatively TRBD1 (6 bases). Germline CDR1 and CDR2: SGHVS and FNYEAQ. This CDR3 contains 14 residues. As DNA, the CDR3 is TGTGCCAGCAGTTTACAGGGATACAATCGGCCCCAGCATTTT. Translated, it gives CASSLQGYNRPQHF.

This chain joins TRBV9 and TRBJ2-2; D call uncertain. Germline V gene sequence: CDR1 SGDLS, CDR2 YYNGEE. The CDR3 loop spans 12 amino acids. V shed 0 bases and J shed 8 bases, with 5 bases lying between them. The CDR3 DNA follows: TGTGCCAGCAGCGTAGTACGTGGGGAGCTGTTTTTT. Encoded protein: CASSVVRGELFF. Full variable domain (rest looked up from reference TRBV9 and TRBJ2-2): DSGVTQTPKHLITATGQRVTLRCSPRSGDLSVYWYQQSLDQGLQFLIQYYNGEERAKGNILERFSAQQFPDLHSELNLSSLELGDSALYFCASSVVRGELFFGEGSRLTVL.

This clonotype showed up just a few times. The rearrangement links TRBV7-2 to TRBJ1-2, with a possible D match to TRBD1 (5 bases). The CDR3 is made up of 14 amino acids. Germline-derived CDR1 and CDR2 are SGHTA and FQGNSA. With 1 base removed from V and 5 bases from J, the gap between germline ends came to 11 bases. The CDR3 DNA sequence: TGTGCCAGCAGCTTAGTTTTGGGGCCATATGGCTACACCTTC. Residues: CASSLVLGPYGYTF.

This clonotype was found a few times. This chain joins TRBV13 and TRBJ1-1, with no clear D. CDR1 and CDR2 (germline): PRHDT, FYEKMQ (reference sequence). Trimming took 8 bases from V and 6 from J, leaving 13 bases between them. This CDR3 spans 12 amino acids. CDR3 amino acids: CASSLAPPEAFF. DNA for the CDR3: TGTGCCAGCTCCTTAGCCCCCCCTGAAGCTTTCTTT. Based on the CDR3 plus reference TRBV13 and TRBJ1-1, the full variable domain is AAGVIQSPRHLIKEKRETATLKCYPIPRHDTVYWYQQGPGQDPQFLISFYEKMQSDKGSIPDRFSAQQFSDYHSELNMSSLELGDSALYFCASSLAPPEAFFGQGTRLTVV.

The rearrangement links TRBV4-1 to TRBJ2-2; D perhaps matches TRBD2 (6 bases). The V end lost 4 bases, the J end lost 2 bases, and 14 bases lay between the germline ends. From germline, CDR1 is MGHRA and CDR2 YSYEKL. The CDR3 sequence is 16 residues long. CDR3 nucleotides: TGCGCCAGCAGCCCGGTCGGGGGTGCTAACACCGGGGAGCTGTTTTTT. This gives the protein CASSPVGGANTGELFF.